Each of the 7 T cell receptor beta chains below was sequenced from the same sample in a study of blood T cell repertoires in COVID-19. The table came from immunoSEQ multiplex PCR; TCRdb's copy has only in-frame clones and leaves some out. The table includes a few hundred thousand clones, roughly 87% detected once. The sequenced sample was peripheral blood. These receptors were obtained from a woman between 40 and 50 years old who had recovered from COVID-19.

The chain combines TRBV3-1 (or the pseudogene TRBV3-2) with TRBJ1-3; possible D gene TRBD1, 5 bases. This CDR3 spans 14 amino acids. Germline CDR1 and CDR2: LGHDT and YNNKEL (reference sequence). Trimming removed 0 bases from V and 10 bases from J, with 13 bases in between. CDR3 nucleotides: TGTGCCAGCAGCCAAGATTTGGGGCGTTCGACCATATATTTT. Protein sequence: CASSQDLGRSTIYF.

The chain joins TRBV19 to TRBJ2-7, with 7 bases identical to TRBD1. The CDR3 has 15 residues. Germline loops: CDR1 LNHDA, CDR2 SQIVND (reference sequence). The V segment lost 4 bases and the J segment 0 bases; nucleotides outside the gene matches: 6. The CDR3 sequence is CASSTSQGSSYEQYF. The CDR3 region has the DNA TGTGCCAGTAGTACCTCACAGGGGAGCTCCTACGAGCAGTACTTC.

This clone was recorded only once. The chain is built from TRBV5-5 and TRBJ1-1; D gene unclear. The V end lost 2 bases, the J end lost 2 bases, and 13 bases lay between the germline ends. CDR1 SGHKS and CDR2 YYEKEE come from the germline V gene (reference sequence). The CDR3 runs 15 residues. Written as DNA, the CDR3 is TGTGCCAGCAGCTTATTTACGGGTAGAAACACTGAAGCTTTCTTT. Translated: CASSLFTGRNTEAFF.

The genes are TRBV20-1 and TRBJ2-7; the D gene is possibly TRBD2 (6 bases). Trimming shortened V by 7 bases and J by 2 bases, and 9 bases separated the two germline ends. Germline V CDR1 and CDR2: DFQATT, SNEGSKA (reference sequence). There are 11 residues in the CDR3. The CDR3 here is CSDGRPYEQYV. The CDR3 coding sequence is TGCAGTGACGGGAGACCCTACGAGCAGTACGTC.

The V call is TRBV14, the J call TRBJ2-1, with 9 bases matching TRBD2. This CDR3 has 16 residues. CDR1 is SGHDN and CDR2 is FVKESK in the germline V gene. J was trimmed by 7 bases and V by 6 bases; bases with no gene match: 13. The CDR3 DNA reads TGTGCCAGCAGGCCAAGACAAGCGGGAGGTGGGAATGAGCAGTTCTTC. This gives the protein CASRPRQAGGGNEQFF.

The rearrangement joins TRBV5-4 to TRBJ2-3; 10 nucleotides match TRBD2. V dropped 0 bases and J dropped 5; count of bases not matched to a gene: 3. CDR1 is SGHNT and CDR2 is YYREEE in the germline V gene (reference sequence). The CDR3 length is 15 residues. The CDR3 bases are TGTGCCAGCAGCTTGGAGCCTAGCGGGGGAGATACGCAGTATTTT. Amino acids: CASSLEPSGGDTQYF.

The rearrangement joins TRBV4-1 to TRBJ2-5; TRBD2 agrees at 9 bases. Germline V gene lookup returns CDR1 MGHRA and CDR2 YSYEKL. The CDR3 contains 16 residues. V was pared by 1 base and J by 5 bases, with 8 bases of the junction left unmatched. In DNA, the CDR3 is TGCGCCAGCAGCCAAGGACCCATAGCGGGGGAGGAGACCCAGTACTTC. Translating gives CASSQGPIAGEETQYF.